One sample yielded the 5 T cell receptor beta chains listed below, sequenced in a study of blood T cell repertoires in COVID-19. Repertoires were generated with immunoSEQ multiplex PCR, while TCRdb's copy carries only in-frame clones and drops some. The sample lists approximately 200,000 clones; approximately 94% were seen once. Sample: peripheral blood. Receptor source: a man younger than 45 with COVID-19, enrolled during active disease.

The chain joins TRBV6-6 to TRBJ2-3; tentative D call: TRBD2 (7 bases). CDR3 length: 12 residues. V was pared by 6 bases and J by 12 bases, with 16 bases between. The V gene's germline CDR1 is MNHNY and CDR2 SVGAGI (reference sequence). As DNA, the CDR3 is TGTGCCAGCAGAACGGGGGGCATTGATCAGTATTTT. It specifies CASRTGGIDQYF.

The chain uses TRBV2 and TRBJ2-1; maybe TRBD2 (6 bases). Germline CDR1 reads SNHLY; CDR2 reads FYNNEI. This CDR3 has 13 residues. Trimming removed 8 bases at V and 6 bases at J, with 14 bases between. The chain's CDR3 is CASHAGTLNEQFF. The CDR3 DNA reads TGTGCCAGCCATGCGGGGACGCTCAATGAGCAGTTCTTC.

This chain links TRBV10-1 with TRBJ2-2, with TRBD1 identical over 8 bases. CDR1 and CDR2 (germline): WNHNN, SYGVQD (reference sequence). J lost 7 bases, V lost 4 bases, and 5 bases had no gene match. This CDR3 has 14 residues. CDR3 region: CASSVTGGVGELFF. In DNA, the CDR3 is TGCGCCAGCAGTGTAACAGGGGGAGTCGGGGAGCTGTTTTTT.

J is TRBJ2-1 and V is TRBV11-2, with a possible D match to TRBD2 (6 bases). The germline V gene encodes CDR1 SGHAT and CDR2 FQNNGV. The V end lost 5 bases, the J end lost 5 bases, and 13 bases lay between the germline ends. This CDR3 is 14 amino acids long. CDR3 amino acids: CASSPVWGDNEQFF. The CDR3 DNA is TGTGCCAGCAGCCCGGTATGGGGGGACAATGAGCAGTTCTTC.

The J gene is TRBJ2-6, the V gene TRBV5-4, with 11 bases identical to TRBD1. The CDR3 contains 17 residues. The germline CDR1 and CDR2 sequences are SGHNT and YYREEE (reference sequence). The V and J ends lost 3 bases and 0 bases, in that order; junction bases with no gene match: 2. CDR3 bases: TGTGCCAGCAGCTCCGGGACAGGGGGCTCTGGGGCCAACGTCCTGACTTTC. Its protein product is CASSSGTGGSGANVLTF.